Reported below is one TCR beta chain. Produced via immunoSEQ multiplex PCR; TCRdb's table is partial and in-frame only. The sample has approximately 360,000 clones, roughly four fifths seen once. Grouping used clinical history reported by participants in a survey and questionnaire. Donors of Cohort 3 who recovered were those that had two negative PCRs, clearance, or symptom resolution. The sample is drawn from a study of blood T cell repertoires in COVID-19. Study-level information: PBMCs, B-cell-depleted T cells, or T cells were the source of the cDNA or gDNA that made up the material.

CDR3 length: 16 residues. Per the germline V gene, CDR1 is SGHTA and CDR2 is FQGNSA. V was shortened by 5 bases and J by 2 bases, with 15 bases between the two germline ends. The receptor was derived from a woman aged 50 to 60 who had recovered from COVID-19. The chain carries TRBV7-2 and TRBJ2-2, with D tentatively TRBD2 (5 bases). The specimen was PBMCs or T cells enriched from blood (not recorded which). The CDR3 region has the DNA TGTGCCAGCAGCCCCAACGGACGGGGTAACACCGGGGAGCTGTTTTTT. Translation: CASSPNGRGNTGELFF.